Each of the 21 T cell receptor beta chains below was sequenced from the same sample in a study of blood T cells in healthy people across ages. A J-beta primer mix and a sample-barcoded 5' primer were used in a second PCR of roughly 6 to 12 cycles. MiXCR was run by TCRdb on the 5' RACE reads, yielding one entry per CDR3 protein. The sample has roughly 800,000 distinct CDR3 sequences, roughly 25% seen once. These data are also associated with another study on T cells of mothers and their children.

Sequenced input: blood. All receptors come from a boy aged 10-17 years in good health.

The chain employs TRBV28 and TRBJ2-1; 7 bases agree with TRBD1. V dropped 8 bases and J dropped 0; count of bases not matched to a gene: 7. The CDR3 spans 15 residues. From germline, CDR1 is MDHEN and CDR2 SYDVKM. The CDR3 protein is CASGLWDSSYNEQFF. The CDR3 DNA is TGTGCCAGCGGGCTTTGGGACAGCTCCTACAATGAGCAGTTCTTC.

This clonotype has just a few counts. The gene calls are TRBV27 and TRBJ2-2; 8 nucleotides line up with TRBD2. The CDR3 extends over 13 amino acids. V lost 6 bases and J lost 7; bases outside the gene matches: 4. Germline V gene data show CDR1 as MNHEY and CDR2 as SMNVEV (reference sequence). CDR3 region: CASSSGGGGELFF. CDR3 nucleotides: TGTGCCAGCAGCTCGGGAGGGGGCGGGGAGCTGTTTTTT.

This chain uses TRBV15 with TRBJ2-3; D is perhaps TRBD2 (6 bases). The CDR3 is made up of 18 amino acids. V was shortened by 1 base and J by 5 bases, with 22 bases between the two germline ends. Germline V gene lookup returns CDR1 LNHNV and CDR2 YYDKDF (reference sequence). The CDR3 spells CATSRGSTMAGMEDTQYF. CDR3 DNA: TGTGCCACCAGCAGAGGATCGACTATGGCGGGGATGGAAGATACGCAGTATTTT. The full variable domain, rest sourced from reference TRBV15 and TRBJ2-3, is DAMVIQNPRYQVTQFGKPVTLSCSQTLNHNVMYWYQQKSSQAPKLLFHYYDKDFNNEADTPDNFQSRRPNTSFCFLDIRSPGLGDTAMYLCATSRGSTMAGMEDTQYFGPGTRLTVL.

This chain uses TRBV21-1 with TRBJ1-6; TRBD1, the D gene given by the table, was not confirmed from the DNA. TRBV21-1 is tagged as a pseudogene. The CDR3 sequence is 15 residues long. CDR3 DNA sequence: TGTGCCAGCAGCAAAAACAGGACAGTGGGTTCACCCCTCCACTTT. Amino acid sequence: CASSKNRTVGSPLHF.

This clonotype turned up a few times. The genes are TRBV20-1 and TRBJ2-5; D ambiguous. Germline V gene data show CDR1 as DFQATT and CDR2 as SNEGSKA (reference sequence). Trimming removed 6 bases at V and 5 bases at J, with 22 bases between. CDR3 length: 15 residues. This chain's CDR3 is CSADYNPGLGETQYF. The DNA of the CDR3 is TGCAGTGCGGATTACAACCCGGGCCTCGGGGAGACCCAGTACTTC.

CDR3 loop: CASSVDGTATLETQYF. For the CDR3, the DNA is TGTGCCAGCAGCGTAGACGGGACAGCCACTTTGGAGACCCAGTACTTC. J is TRBJ2-7 and V is TRBV9; 7 positions match TRBD1. The DNA end lines up better with TRBJ2-5; the J call may be wrong. Germline CDR1 and CDR2: SGDLS and YYNGEE. CDR3 length: 16 amino acids.

This clonotype was observed a few times. This sequence joins TRBV6-5 and TRBJ1-4, with D uncertain. The CDR3 is 10 amino acids. V lost 8 bases, J lost 8 bases, and 6 bases lay in between. Germline V gives CDR1 MNHEY, CDR2 SVGAGI. CDR3 coding DNA: TGTGCCAGCGGAGACGAAAAACTGTTTTTT. Translating it yields CASGDEKLFF.

Of note for this clonotype: Compared with germline, one end of the junction differs, possibly owing to a read error. V is TRBV5-1 and J is TRBJ2-7; D is undetermined. The length of the CDR3 is 14 residues. Germline V gene data show CDR1 as SGHRS and CDR2 as YFSETQ. As DNA, the CDR3 is TGTGCCAGCAGCTTAGAACGGGCCTCCTACGAGCAGTACTTC. It translates to CASSLERASYEQYF.

This chain links TRBV9 with TRBJ2-2; D is unclear. Germline CDR1 SGDLS, CDR2 YYNGEE. CDR3 length: 14 residues. Trimming removed 3 bases from V and 3 bases from J, with 9 bases in between. The CDR3 DNA follows: TGTGCCAGCAGCGCGGGCGGTTACACCGGGGAGCTGTTTTTT. Amino acid sequence: CASSAGGYTGELFF.

The table lists this clonotype with a few counts. J is TRBJ1-5 and V is TRBV7-6; D unresolved. Trimming cost V 5 bases and J 0 bases, with 17 bases left between them. In germline, CDR1 is SGHVS, CDR2 FNYEAQ. The CDR3 is made up of 17 amino acids. This CDR3 is CASSPTDTAYSNQPQHF. The CDR3 DNA follows: TGTGCCAGCAGCCCAACGGATACGGCTTATAGCAATCAGCCCCAGCATTTT.

This chain joins TRBV7-2 and TRBJ2-7; 10 bases match TRBD1. The CDR3 spans 15 residues. The germline V gene has CDR1 SGHTA and CDR2 FQGNSA. V shed 5 bases, J shed 2 bases, and the junction held 6 bases outside the gene matches. The CDR3 DNA is TGTGCCAGCAGCCCGTGGGACAGGGGAACCTACGAGCAGTACTTC. Residues: CASSPWDRGTYEQYF.

This sequence joins TRBV20-1 and TRBJ2-1, with TRBD2 identical over 10 bases. V shed 1 base, J shed 0 bases, and the junction held 6 bases outside the gene matches. The germline gives CDR1 DFQATT, CDR2 SNEGSKA (reference sequence). The CDR3 totals 17 residues. The DNA of the CDR3 is TGCAGTGCTAGAGTCACTAGCGGGGAAAGCTCCTACAATGAGCAGTTCTTC. Its protein product is CSARVTSGESSYNEQFF.

This clonotype has just a few counts. The V call is TRBV20-1, the J call TRBJ2-3; D unclear. This CDR3 contains 11 residues. Germline lookup yields CDR1 DFQATT and CDR2 SNEGSKA (reference sequence). V shed 2 bases and J shed 7 bases, with 7 bases lying between them. As DNA, the CDR3 is TGCAGTGCTAGACCACTTAATACGCAGTATTTT. This translates into CSARPLNTQYF.

The V call is TRBV5-1, the J call TRBJ2-1, with TRBD2 matching 9 bases. J lost 0 bases, V lost 4 bases, and 5 bases had no gene match. The germline CDR1 and CDR2 sequences are SGHRS and YFSETQ. CDR3 length equals 16 residues. In DNA form, the CDR3 reads TGCGCCAGCAGCCTAAGACTAGCGGCCTCCTACAATGAGCAGTTCTTC. It yields the protein CASSLRLAASYNEQFF.

This clonotype has a handful of counts. The chain joins TRBV7-2 to TRBJ2-5; D tentatively fits TRBD1 or TRBD2 (6 bases each). Trimming shortened V by 1 base and J by 7 bases, and 25 bases separated the two germline ends. The CDR3 has 18 residues. Germline V gives CDR1 SGHTA, CDR2 FQGNSA. CDR3 region: CASSLVIGGREIDRTQYF. DNA for the CDR3: TGTGCCAGCAGCTTAGTTATCGGGGGCAGGGAGATTGATAGGACCCAGTACTTC.

V gene TRBV28 combines with J gene TRBJ1-2; no clear D. Germline assignment: CDR1 MDHEN and CDR2 SYDVKM. Trimming removed 7 bases at V and 7 bases at J, with 28 bases between. The length of the CDR3 is 17 residues. The CDR3 DNA sequence: TGTGCCAGCACGAGAGGAGCCTTCTTGGCATTAGGGAGTGGCTACACCTTC. This sequence encodes CASTRGAFLALGSGYTF.

The chain recombines TRBV20-1 with TRBJ2-5; the D is unclear. Matching the DNA end better, TRBJ2-7 makes the J call doubtful. Germline V CDR1 and CDR2: DFQATT, SNEGSKA (reference sequence). This CDR3 is 13 amino acids long. The CDR3 region is CSAGEGNPYEQYF. CDR3 sequence (DNA): TGCAGTGCGGGCGAAGGGAATCCTTACGAGCAGTACTTC.

This clonotype was observed a few times. This chain joins TRBV12-3 or TRBV12-4 and TRBJ1-1, with TRBD1 identical over 7 bases. CDR3 length: 15 amino acids. J was trimmed by 5 bases and V by 3 bases; bases with no gene match: 9. DNA of the CDR3: TGTGCCAGCAGTTTGGGAGGGGCAGGGGGGACTGAAGCTTTCTTT. Translation gives CASSLGGAGGTEAFF.

This clonotype turned up a few times. The chain carries TRBV24-1 and TRBJ1-4; a weak D match, TRBD1 (6 bases). Germline values: CDR1 KGHDR, CDR2 SFDVKD. The CDR3 loop spans 16 amino acids. Deletions cut 3 bases from V and 6 bases from J, with 16 bases between. Here the CDR3 reads CATSDGQGLRDEKLFF. The CDR3 DNA sequence: TGTGCCACCAGTGATGGTCAGGGGCTCAGGGATGAAAAACTGTTTTTT.

A few counts support this clonotype. The V call is TRBV28, the J call TRBJ2-2; 9 nucleotides agree with TRBD2. J was trimmed by 6 bases and V by 5 bases; bases with no gene match: 4. CDR1 and CDR2 from the germline V gene are MDHEN and SYDVKM. This CDR3 is 14 amino acids long. Written as DNA, the CDR3 is TGTGCCAGCAGTCGCGGGGGGGCCTCCGGGGAGCTGTTTTTT. Protein product: CASSRGGASGELFF.

This clonotype has just a few counts. The rearrangement links TRBV5-1 to TRBJ1-1; no clear D gene. The CDR3 is made up of 15 amino acids. V lost 3 bases, J lost 2 bases, and 14 bases lay in between. Germline loops: CDR1 SGHRS, CDR2 YFSETQ. The CDR3 bases are TGCGCCAGCAGCTCCCTGGTGGGGATTAACACTGAAGCTTTCTTT. This codes for CASSSLVGINTEAFF.